This TCR beta chain derives from a study of cytomegalovirus exposure and HLA in healthy donors. Study summary: Some 85 million unique TCRs, all from HLA-typed donors, were included in an early release of the data. Researchers found that roughly 81% of about 400 genotyped donors fell within the Caucasian-associated ancestry cluster. Overall study results and limits: Immune exposure information comprised only CMV serostatus.

Worth noting for this clone: Its antigen remains unidentified. The same CDR3 is also encoded by other DNA sequences in this sample.

This CDR3 is 15 amino acids long. V shed 4 bases and J 5 bases; nucleotides not matched to a gene: 4. The germline gives CDR1 SGHNT, CDR2 YENEEA. With 60 Vbeta and 13 Jbeta primers, the PCR was carried out. Measured with immunoSEQ multiplex PCR; TCRdb has only the in-frame clones, and not every one. The sample shows some 90,000 clones, about four fifths of them seen only once. The TCR sequence derives from a woman between 65 and 79 years old in good health and CMV-seropositive. The V call is TRBV11-3, the J call TRBJ2-5; TRBD2 matches at 13 bases. Sequencing was carried out using PBMCs. CDR3 protein: CASSSRTSGSETQYF. The CDR3 nucleotides read TGTGCCAGCAGCTCCCGGACTAGCGGGAGTGAGACCCAGTACTTC.